This T cell receptor (beta chain) was identified during a study of PD-1 blockade in classical Hodgkin lymphoma. Study at large: Patients were infused with nivolumab 3 mg/kg every 2 weeks.

The CDR3 totals 15 residues. The junction had 8 bases not matched to a gene; V was cut back by 7 bases and J by 5 bases. The germline V gene has CDR1 LNHDA and CDR2 SQIVND (reference sequence). Relapse was seen in all patients after autologous stem cell transplantation, and brentuximab vedotin exposure was variable. Relapsed/refractory classical Hodgkin lymphoma patients had complete, partial or progressive responses. Regarding the study as a whole: The baseline diversity of complete responders showed similarity to that of newly diagnosed patients.

Remarks on this clone: What it recognizes is unknown.

Sequenced by immunoSEQ multiplex PCR; TCRdb stores in-frame clones only, minus some. This table has 35,000 to 45,000 clones, about 72% appearing once. The chain combines TRBV19 with TRBJ2-2; 9 bases fit TRBD1. The input for sequencing was peripheral blood mononuclear cells (PBMCs), taken at baseline. The sequence was collected from a human donor with classical Hodgkin lymphoma. The CDR3, as DNA: TGTGCCAGTATCGTAGGGACAGGGCGTACCGGGGAGCTGTTTTTT. It is translated as CASIVGTGRTGELFF.